One TCR beta chain is described in this entry. This clonotype appeared many times. Its antigen is still unknown. It has no much larger one-base neighbor in the sample; base qualities were not kept. Sequences MNHEY (CDR1) and SMNVEV (CDR2) are obtained from the germline V gene (reference sequence). The trim is 4 bases for V and 0 bases for J, with a gap of 8 bases between the germline ends. The CDR3 starts with the cysteine, ends with the phenylalanine, and has 14 residues. The only DNA kept is the CDR3, 42 bases in frame from the first base. Libraries of naive CD8 T cells were built from anywhere between about 17,000 and 1,000,000 sorted cells, with 10%, 30% or 50% of the purified RNA used. Naive CD8 T cells, defined as CD8+CD4-CCR7+CD45RA+, were FACS-sorted into RLT Plus buffer on a BD FACSAria II. Detection sensitivity was tested by spiking Jurkat RNA equal to fewer than twelve TCR copies' worth into samples containing 20,000-1,000,000 naive CD8 T cells. Enrichment of CD8 T cells was performed with RosetteSep CD8+ T Cell Enrichment Cocktail and Ficoll-Paque, after which ACK red cell lysis was carried out.

These data originate in a study of molecular identifiers for immune sequencing clone quantification (dated by TCRdb to the late 2010s). Looking at the study overall: For a replicate experiment, RNA from approximately 20,000 or 100,000 naive CD8 T cells was divided into five aliquots, of which four were sequenced. CD8 T cells were used in a methods study to benchmark molecular-identifier clustering-based TCR repertoire sequencing (MIDCIRS) and TCR RNA copy counting.

General conclusions and limits of the study: When barcode sub-clustering was not used, chimeric consensus sequences inflated TCR diversity, with chimeras reaching as high as 47%. Highly expanded clone sizes could be underestimated if identical TCR molecules share a barcode. The naive libraries included spiked-in Jurkat TCR RNA (roughly nine copies' worth), and this Jurkat TCR RNA is not part of the donor repertoire. Roughly 2.8 recovered TCR RNA copies per cell were obtained by modeling, versus 9 to 10 by digital PCR, implying a capture efficiency of 30% to 35%. In CMV-specific effector cells, over 99% of molecules were held by clones above 20 RNA copies, whereas under 1% of molecules were held by such clones in naive cells. Spiked-in Jurkat TCR RNA equivalent to a single cell was reported to be detectable even among 850,000 to 1,000,000 naive CD8 T cells.

Library preparation was by PCR. TCRdb names Illumina HiSeq 4000 as the instrument used. Preparation of bulk TCR libraries followed a previously described approach, with the TCR primers listed in Table S5. Total RNA was purified with the Qiagen AllPrep DNA/RNA kit. Before any analysis, reads coming from multiple sequencing runs of the same library were combined into one pool. The original methods were these. Only reads with exact TCR constant sequence were kept, trimmed to 150 nt, and grouped by their 12-nt molecular barcodes. Reads in each barcode group were sub-clustered using a 15% Levenshtein threshold, and a quality-weighted consensus sequence was built for each RNA molecule. Non-functional sequences were filtered out, along with any lower-count sequence sitting one edit away from another sequence. Based on a fit of two negative binomial distributions, barcode sub-clusters having less than 20% of the maximum read count were discarded. TCRdb reworked the public reads: Q25 trimming with fastp, MiXCR clone assembly, productive beta chains retained. Each CDR3 protein gets just one entry, which takes the most common genes and DNA from the rows behind it. The V and J calls follow TCRdb's processing rather than the paper's. The sample table holds 300,000 to 350,000 distinct CDR3 sequences, of which over 20% were seen once. The ten largest clones capture 0.7% to 0.9% of the sample.

The chain is made from TRBV27 and TRBJ2-3, with TRBD1 as a weak D call on 6 bases. The TCR was taken from a human donor in good health. Some libraries in this study had Jurkat cell RNA spiked in. Input material: naive CD8+ T cells from blood, with Jurkat cell RNA spiked in. Interpreted using the paper, the cell subset or site label stands for: FACS-sorted CD8+CD4-CCR7+CD45RA+ naive T cells. The nucleotides are TGTGCCAGCAGTTACCAGGGGAGCACAGATACGCAGTATTTT. Its amino acids are CASSYQGSTDTQYF.